The 20 T cell receptor beta chains reported below all come from one sample, sequenced in a study of T cells expressing NK-cell markers. TCRdb processed the 5' RACE reads again and assigns one entry to each CDR3 protein, with no DNA. The repertoire table contains over 100,000 distinct CDR3 sequences. The sequenced sample consisted of blood T cells: a sorted CD56 or NKG2C T cell subset, CD4+ or CD8+ T cells, or bulk PBMC T cells (not recorded which). These receptors came from a woman aged 18 to 75 in good health.

J is TRBJ1-5 and V is TRBV7-2; TCRdb indicates TRBD1, and absent DNA this call remains unverified. Per germline, CDR1 SGHTA and CDR2 FQGNSA. This CDR3 comprises 12 residues. CDR3 residues: CASSPPPQPQHF.

This sequence joins TRBV4-1 and TRBJ2-2; TCRdb designates TRBD2, a call that cannot be tested without DNA. This CDR3 comprises 13 residues. Germline-derived CDR1 and CDR2 are MGHRA and YSYEKL. Here the CDR3 reads CASSQVGPGELFF.

This chain links TRBV6-1 with TRBJ2-7; TCRdb's D call, TRBD2, is unchecked because there is no DNA. This CDR3 comprises 14 residues. The germline V gene has CDR1 MNHNS and CDR2 SASEGT. CDR3 loop: CASSQASGRYEQYF.

V and J are TRBV13 and TRBJ1-2. The V gene's germline CDR1 is PRHDT and CDR2 FYEKMQ (reference sequence). CDR3 length equals 15 residues. CDR3 loop: CASSFGGRTNYGYTF. The whole variable domain, remainder taken from reference TRBV13 and TRBJ1-2, is AAGVIQSPRHLIKEKRETATLKCYPIPRHDTVYWYQQGPGQDPQFLISFYEKMQSDKGSIPDRFSAQQFSDYHSELNMSSLELGDSALYFCASSFGGRTNYGYTFGSGTRLTVV.

J is TRBJ2-1 and V is TRBV7-3; absent DNA, TCRdb's TRBD1 call cannot be checked. CDR1 is SGHTA and CDR2 is FQGTGA in the germline V gene. The CDR3 spans 15 residues. CDR3 in amino acids: CASSLAGAGMNEQFF.

The chain uses TRBV7-7 and TRBJ2-1. This CDR3 contains 15 residues. CDR1 SSHAT and CDR2 FNYEAQ come from the germline V gene (reference sequence). CDR3: CASSLATDRYNEQFF.

The chain couples TRBV4-3 to TRBJ2-6. Germline loops: CDR1 LGHNA, CDR2 YSLEER. The CDR3 is 15 amino acids. CDR3 in amino acids: CASSQDLNGANVLTF.

The chain is built from TRBV28 and TRBJ2-1. Germline V gene data show CDR1 as MDHEN and CDR2 as SYDVKM. The CDR3 runs 14 residues. The CDR3 protein is CASSLLQNYNEQFF.

This sequence joins TRBV9 and TRBJ1-2; the D gene TCRdb calls, TRBD1, cannot be checked with no DNA. Germline CDR1 SGDLS, CDR2 YYNGEE. The CDR3 loop spans 13 amino acids. CDR3 amino acids: CASSVDPSYGYTF.

V and J are TRBV7-9 and TRBJ2-1; TCRdb returns TRBD2, unconfirmable since there is no DNA. CDR1 SEHNR and CDR2 FQNEAQ come from the germline V gene (reference sequence). CDR3 length: 16 residues. CDR3 protein: CASSPDAGGPDNEQFF. Supplemented by reference TRBV7-9 and TRBJ2-1, the full variable domain reads DTGVSQNPRHKITKRGQNVTFRCDPISEHNRLYWYRQTLGQGPEFLTYFQNEAQLEKSRLLSDRFSAERPKGSFSTLEIQRTEQGDSAMYLCASSPDAGGPDNEQFFGPGTRLTVL.

This chain links TRBV20-1 with TRBJ2-2; TCRdb selects TRBD2, and the lack of DNA leaves this call unchecked. This CDR3 is built from 17 residues. Germline CDR1 DFQATT, CDR2 SNEGSKA (reference sequence). The chain's CDR3 is CSAPGETSGSNTGELFF.

V gene TRBV7-9 combines with J gene TRBJ2-5. Germline lookup yields CDR1 SEHNR and CDR2 FQNEAQ (reference sequence). There are 14 residues in the CDR3. CDR3 loop: CASSLDGSMATQYF.

The rearrangement links TRBV24-1 to TRBJ1-2. Per germline, CDR1 KGHDR and CDR2 SFDVKD. CDR3 length equals 11 residues. The CDR3 loop is CATSVGNGYTF.

This rearrangement joins TRBV20-1 to TRBJ2-4; TCRdb reports TRBD2, a call that lacks DNA to check it against. CDR1 and CDR2 from the germline V gene are DFQATT and SNEGSKA (reference sequence). CDR3 length equals 14 residues. CDR3 protein: CSASAGLDKNIQYF.

The V call is TRBV30, the J call TRBJ2-5; no DNA is available, so the TRBD1 call from TCRdb remains unchecked. CDR3 length: 11 amino acids. CDR1 is GTSNPN and CDR2 is SVGIG in the germline V gene (reference sequence). The CDR3 sequence is CAWGGVGTQYF.

The chain has TRBV7-2 and TRBJ2-5; no DNA is available, so the TRBD1 call from TCRdb remains unchecked. Per the germline V gene, CDR1 is SGHTA and CDR2 is FQGNSA. This CDR3 comprises 15 residues. CDR3 residues: CASSSRDRVGETQYF.

The chain is built from TRBV5-4 and TRBJ2-2; there is no DNA to check the TCRdb D call of TRBD1. In germline, CDR1 is SGHNT, CDR2 YYREEE (reference sequence). The CDR3 has 12 residues. CDR3 protein: CASPGNIGELFF.

The V and J genes are TRBV12-3 or TRBV12-4 and TRBJ1-5. The CDR3 runs to 12 residues. The CDR3 reads CASSGGSQPQHF.

The chain recombines TRBV7-9 with TRBJ2-5. The CDR3 extends over 12 amino acids. CDR1 SEHNR and CDR2 FQNEAQ come from the germline V gene (reference sequence). The CDR3 reads CASSLVQETQYF.

CDR3 in amino acids: CAWSVWDRSNEQYF. V gene TRBV30 combines with J gene TRBJ2-7; TCRdb designates TRBD1, a call that cannot be tested without DNA. Germline V lookup: CDR1 GTSNPN, CDR2 SVGIG (reference sequence). This CDR3 is built from 14 residues.